Below are 5 T cell receptor beta chains sequenced from a single sample in a study of cytomegalovirus exposure and HLA in healthy donors. 13 Jbeta primers and 60 Vbeta primers were used for the PCR. Sequencing used immunoSEQ multiplex PCR; TCRdb keeps in-frame clones, though not all of them. This sample's table has more than 100,000 clones. The sample comprised PBMCs. Receptor source: a woman aged 40 to 50 in good health and CMV-seronegative.

For the CDR3, the DNA is TGTGCCAGCACGGACAGGGTTCGGGATGGCTACACCTTC. Translation: CASTDRVRDGYTF. The chain couples TRBV27 to TRBJ1-2, with TRBD1 matching 8 bases. Germline V gene sequence: CDR1 MNHEY, CDR2 SMNVEV (reference sequence). The V and J ends lost 7 bases and 6 bases, in that order; junction bases with no gene match: 7. This CDR3 comprises 13 residues.

The chain employs TRBV11-1 and TRBJ1-1; no reliable D call. The CDR3 is 12 amino acids. V lost 2 bases and J lost 7, with 8 bases in between. Germline V gives CDR1 SGHAT, CDR2 FQDESV (reference sequence). The CDR3 sequence is CASSLYLGEAFF. The CDR3 DNA reads as TGTGCCAGCAGCTTATATCTAGGTGAAGCTTTCTTT.

V and J are TRBV7-9 and TRBJ2-7, with D maybe TRBD2 (7 bases). CDR1 is SEHNR, CDR2 FQNEAQ, per germline (reference sequence). With 5 bases removed from V and 7 bases from J, the gap between germline ends came to 21 bases. CDR3 length: 15 residues. CDR3 region: CASSPDAGAMREQYF. The CDR3, as DNA: TGTGCCAGCAGCCCTGACGCGGGGGCTATGAGGGAGCAGTACTTC.

V and J are TRBV11-2 and TRBJ1-4; no clear D. Trimming took off 9 bases at V and 8 bases at J, with 16 bases between the two ends. The CDR3 consists of 13 residues. Germline values: CDR1 SGHAT, CDR2 FQNNGV. The CDR3 nucleotides are TGTGCCAGTGGATTGGGCTGGCAAGAAAAACTGTTTTTT. Its protein product is CASGLGWQEKLFF.

DNA for the CDR3: TGTGCCAGCAGCTGGGGGGGGAACCTGGGGGGCTACACCTTC. Translation gives CASSWGGNLGGYTF. The chain recombines TRBV5-4 with TRBJ1-2, with D possibly matching TRBD1 (5 bases). The length of the CDR3 is 14 residues. V gave up 3 bases and J gave up 8 bases, with 17 bases separating them. Germline V gene data show CDR1 as SGHNT and CDR2 as YYREEE (reference sequence). The whole variable domain, remainder taken from reference TRBV5-4 and TRBJ1-2, is ETGVTQSPTHLIKTRGQQVTLRCSSQSGHNTVSWYQQALGQGPQFIFQYYREEENGRGNFPPRFSGLQFPNYSSELNVNALELDDSALYLCASSWGGNLGGYTFGSGTRLTVV.